Reported below is one T cell receptor (beta chain). Fresh-frozen tumor tissue and more than two years of survival data were available for all. This sample was taken from a study of glioma-infiltrating T cells after dendritic cell vaccination. The CDR3 is made up of 15 amino acids. CDR1 and CDR2 from the germline V gene are MNHEY and SVGAGI. Germline trimming cut 6 bases from V and 2 bases from J; bases unmatched to any gene: 7. TCRB CDR3 was amplified from 2 ug genomic DNA or less. The protocol was immunoSEQ multiplex PCR, while the TCRdb copy is restricted to in-frame clones and leaves out a portion. The sample has 45,000 to 55,000 clones; 65% to 90% are singletons.

The TCR comes from a human donor with glioblastoma. The gene calls are TRBV6-5 and TRBJ2-1; TRBD1 aligns across 7 bases. Source: blood, taken before dendritic cell vaccination. The CDR3 spells CASRTRDRTYNEQFF. CDR3 coding DNA: TGTGCCAGCAGAACCAGGGACAGAACCTACAATGAGCAGTTCTTC.